A single sample gave rise to the 5 T cell receptor beta chains below, sequenced in a study of spatial heterogeneity in lung cancer. Antigens for these TCRs are unknown. TCRdb re-called the 5' RACE reads with MiXCR, one entry per CDR3 protein. In the table there are 7,800 or so distinct CDR3 sequences, 8.2% of which are singletons. Overall study findings and caveats: Tracking of tumor mutation counts was seen in expanded intratumoral alpha and beta TCR counts.

Described time point: sample taken at primary tumor resection. The sample was lung tumor tissue, taken at surgery. Every receptor here comes from a male donor with early-stage non-small cell lung cancer.

This clonotype has just a few counts. Little can be read into the size of this beta chain, an off-target read in a library designed for alpha chains. The J gene is TRBJ2-3, the V gene TRBV5-1; the match to TRBD2 covers 7 bases. Germline trimming cut 4 bases from V and 2 bases from J; bases unmatched to any gene: 7. There are 15 residues in the CDR3. Germline V gene sequence: CDR1 SGHRS, CDR2 YFSETQ. CDR3 DNA: TGCGCCAGCAGCCCGGGAGCGGGACTCACAGATACGCAGTATTTT. Translating it yields CASSPGAGLTDTQYF.

Many counts were recorded for this clonotype. This beta chain came through as a stray read in a library set up for alpha chains, and its size says little. The genes are TRBV5-1 and TRBJ2-2, with TRBD1 matching 9 bases. Trimming took 1 base from V and 4 from J; bases not matched to a gene: 2. The CDR3 length is 15 residues. CDR1 is SGHRS and CDR2 is YFSETQ in the germline V gene. The CDR3 DNA follows: TGCGCCAGCAGCTTGAGGACAGGGGTCACCGGGGAGCTGTTTTTT. Translation: CASSLRTGVTGELFF.

This clonotype is termed medium-sized (0.01 to 0.1%). This beta chain slipped into a library made for alpha chains as a stray read, so its size is not meaningful. The rearrangement uses TRBV20-1 and TRBJ2-1; D remains unclear. CDR3 length: 14 amino acids. Germline assignment: CDR1 DFQATT and CDR2 SNEGSKA (reference sequence). V dropped 6 bases and J dropped 0 bases, with 12 bases sitting between them. The CDR3 bases are TGCAGTGCCCTAACCGTAAGCTCCTACAATGAGCAGTTCTTC. This encodes CSALTVSSYNEQFF.

By sample share, this clonotype is medium-sized. A library made for alpha chains picked up this beta chain off target, so its size means little. V gene TRBV7-2 combines with J gene TRBJ1-1; 7 bases map to TRBD1. This CDR3 region has 14 residues. Germline values: CDR1 SGHTA, CDR2 FQGNSA. The V segment lost 0 bases and the J segment 4 bases; nucleotides outside the gene matches: 2. DNA of the CDR3: TGTGCCAGCAGCTTAGCGTGGGACAGCACTGAAGCTTTCTTT. Translating gives CASSLAWDSTEAFF.

This clonotype is judged medium-sized. This beta chain is off target for a library built for alpha chains, so its abundance means little. The chain is built from TRBV28 and TRBJ2-7; the D gene is possibly TRBD1 (6 bases). Germline V gives CDR1 MDHEN, CDR2 SYDVKM. V shed 0 bases and J shed 4 bases, with 7 bases lying between them. This CDR3 has 13 residues. This CDR3 reads CASSLWGAYEQYF. The DNA for the CDR3 is TGTGCCAGCAGTTTATGGGGGGCTTACGAGCAGTACTTC.